Listed below are T cell receptor beta chains from one sample, sequenced in a study of T cell repertoires in cytomegalovirus infection. These TCRs' antigens remain unknown. TCRdb passed the reads through MiXCR, listing each CDR3 protein once. The sample has over 250,000 distinct CDR3 sequences; about 20% are singletons. Source: cultured PBMCs, taken from culture after CMV antigen stimulation. The origin of the receptors is a human donor in good health (CMV status not recorded). Some clones in this sample may be carry-over from other donors' samples. Both conserved end residues are part of each CDR3. The D gene is left open where the match is weak. Clone size, where shown, is once, few, many, or a class for clones that have expanded.

d_gene	abundance	v_gene	j_gene	CDR3nt	CDR3aa
.	.	TRBV19	TRBJ1-5	TGTGCCAGTGGATTCAGGGGTAGCGGTCAGCCCCAGCATTTT	CASGFRGSGQPQHF
TRBD2	few	TRBV4-1	TRBJ2-5	TGCGCCAGCAGCCAAGATCAAGCGGGGGTGGAGACCCAGTACTTC	CASSQDQAGVETQYF
TRBD2	.	TRBV7-2	TRBJ2-7	TGTGCCAGCAGCCCCATTGTAGCGGGAGGGCGCGAGCAGTACTTC	CASSPIVAGGREQYF
.	.	TRBV6-4	TRBJ2-3	TGTGCCAGCAGTGACTCCCCGGTCGGTGGCACAGGTACGCAGTATTTT	CASSDSPVGGTGTQYF
.	many	TRBV28	TRBJ2-5	TGTGCCAGCACCCAGGGCCGGGGAGAGACCCAGTACTTC	CASTQGRGETQYF
.	.	TRBV27	TRBJ1-2	TGTGCCAGCAGTTTATCGATGTTAGGGGCCTATGGCTACACCTTC	CASSLSMLGAYGYTF
.	.	TRBV20-1	TRBJ2-1	TGCAGTGCTAGAGCACGAGGGGCTGAGCAGTTCTTC	CSARARGAEQFF
TRBD2	.	TRBV19	TRBJ2-3	TGTGCCAGTAGTATGGGTCGCGGGAGCGATACGCAGTATTTT	CASSMGRGSDTQYF
TRBD2	.	TRBV3-1	TRBJ2-7	TGTGCCAGCAGCCAAGAGTCTTGGACTAGCGGGAGGGGACCGTACGAGCAGTACTTC	CASSQESWTSGRGPYEQYF
TRBD1	few	TRBV6-1	TRBJ1-4	TGTGCCAGCAGTTCCCGGACAGGGTTTGGCGAAAAACTGTTTTTT	CASSSRTGFGEKLFF
.	many	TRBV25-1	TRBJ2-1	TGTGCCAGCAGTGATTTGCGCAATGAGCAGTTCTTC	CASSDLRNEQFF
TRBD2	many	TRBV7-2	TRBJ2-3	TGTGCCAGCAGCCCTATAGCGGGAGCCAGAGGCACAGATACGCAGTATTTT	CASSPIAGARGTDTQYF
.	.	TRBV6-2/TRBV6-3	TRBJ2-4	TGTGCCAGCAGCGCAAGTCGCGGGCGAGTGGTGTTAGGCATTCAGTACTTC	CASSASRGRVVLGIQYF
TRBD1	few	TRBV12-3/TRBV12-4	TRBJ2-1	TGTGCCAGCAGCTTCGACAGGGGGCCTGTCAATGAGCAGTTCTTC	CASSFDRGPVNEQFF
.	.	TRBV12-5	TRBJ2-3	TGTGCTAGTGAATGGGCGAGCACAGATACGCAGTATTTT	CASEWASTDTQYF
TRBD2	.	TRBV7-8	TRBJ2-1	TGTGCCAGCAGCAGTCTAAAGCGGGAGGGCCGAAATGAGCAGTTCTTC	CASSSLKREGRNEQFF
.	.	TRBV18	TRBJ2-5	TGTGCCAGCTCCCAGCTGCACAGGGCTACTCAAGAGACCCAGTACTTC	CASSQLHRATQETQYF
.	few	TRBV4-1	TRBJ2-7	TGCGCCAGCAGCCCGACAAGTGACACGGCTCAATACGAGCAGTACTTC	CASSPTSDTAQYEQYF
.	many	TRBV7-3	TRBJ2-7	TGTGCCAGCAGCCGTACCCGGGGCAGTTCGTCATACGAGCAGTACTTC	CASSRTRGSSSYEQYF
.	many	TRBV12-3/TRBV12-4	TRBJ2-1	TGTGCCAGCAGTTTCCAACCCCGCGAGGCCAATGAGCAGTTCTTC	CASSFQPREANEQFF
.	many	TRBV7-2	TRBJ2-7	TGTGCCAGCAGCTTAGGTCCCCCATCTGATTTGGTCGTAGGAGAGCAGTACTTC	CASSLGPPSDLVVGEQYF
TRBD2	.	TRBV5-4	TRBJ2-3	TGTGCCAGCAGCGAAAGACTAGCGGGAGCTTCAGATACGCAGTATTTT	CASSERLAGASDTQYF
TRBD1	.	TRBV6-2/TRBV6-3	TRBJ2-7	TGTGCCAGCAGTTACGTCGGGACAGGCCAATACGAGCAGTACTTC	CASSYVGTGQYEQYF
.	many	TRBV7-9	TRBJ1-1	TGTGCCACCACGGCGTGGATCACTGAAGCTTTCTTT	CATTAWITEAFF
.	many	TRBV7-9	TRBJ1-1	TGTGCCAGCAGCTTCGACACGAACACTGAAGCTTTCTTT	CASSFDTNTEAFF
TRBD2	many	TRBV7-2	TRBJ2-3	TGTGCCAGCGGCCTAGCGGGAGGGGATAATACGCAGTATTTT	CASGLAGGDNTQYF
TRBD2	few	TRBV5-4	TRBJ2-2	TGTGCCAGCAGCTTTCCCAGCGGGAGCCTCCAGACCGGGGAGCTGTTTTTT	CASSFPSGSLQTGELFF
.	.	TRBV7-8	TRBJ2-5	TGTGCCAGCGGAAAAGAACGGGACCCAAAAGAGACCCAGTACTTC	CASGKERDPKETQYF
TRBD2	.	TRBV12-3/TRBV12-4	TRBJ2-1	TGTGCCAGCAGTTTACCAGCGGGAGGCTTTGAGCAGTTCTTC	CASSLPAGGFEQFF
.	many	TRBV7-2	TRBJ1-1	TGTGCCAGCAGCTTAGGTTGGGTGTTGAACACTGAAGCTTTCTTT	CASSLGWVLNTEAFF
.	.	TRBV28	TRBJ2-3	TGTGCCAGCAGCCCTGGGTCCCGAATAACAGATACGCAGTATTTT	CASSPGSRITDTQYF
.	few	TRBV5-6	TRBJ2-1	TGTGCCAGCAGCTTGGGGTCGTATGAGCAGTTCTTC	CASSLGSYEQFF
TRBD2	.	TRBV19	TRBJ2-1	TGTGCCAGTAGTAATACTGGGACTAGCGGGAAACATGAGCAGTTCTTC	CASSNTGTSGKHEQFF
.	.	TRBV29-1	TRBJ2-7	TGCAGCGCCCTAGTTGAGGGGTCCTACGAGCAGTACTTC	CSALVEGSYEQYF